The 7 T cell receptor beta chains given below trace back to one sample, sequenced in a study of blood T cell repertoires in COVID-19. Some clones are missing from TCRdb's copy, which holds only in-frame ones; the method was immunoSEQ multiplex PCR. The table includes about 230,000 clones, 70% to 90% detected once. Sequenced input: PBMCs or T cells enriched from blood (not recorded which). The receptors originated from a woman aged 40 to 55 with acute COVID-19.

This clone was counted only a few times. The V call is TRBV7-8, the J call TRBJ2-2; D call uncertain. This CDR3 region has 14 residues. V was cut by 1 base and J by 5 bases, with 8 bases left in between. Germline V gene sequence: CDR1 SGHVS, CDR2 FQNEAQ. The CDR3 bases are TGTGCCAGCAGCTTAGAGTGGAGAACCGGGGAGCTGTTTTTT. This sequence encodes CASSLEWRTGELFF.

The chain combines TRBV5-1 with TRBJ1-1; 11 nucleotides align to TRBD1. CDR3 length: 16 residues. With V trimmed by 3 bases and J by 3 bases, 7 bases remained unmatched. Germline V gene data show CDR1 as SGHRS and CDR2 as YFSETQ. The CDR3 DNA reads TGCGCCAGCAGCTCCGGACAGGGGGCTTCCTACACTGAAGCTTTCTTT. Its protein product is CASSSGQGASYTEAFF. Full variable domain (outside the CDR3, taken from reference TRBV5-1 and TRBJ1-1): KAGVTQTPRYLIKTRGQQVTLSCSPISGHRSVSWYQQTPGQGLQFLFEYFSETQRNKGNFPGRFSGRQFSNSRSEMNVSTLELGDSALYLCASSSGQGASYTEAFFGQGTRLTVV.

This clone was found once. The V gene is TRBV9, the J gene TRBJ1-1; 11 bases are shared with TRBD1. The CDR3 has 15 residues. The germline gives CDR1 SGDLS, CDR2 YYNGEE. V was pared by 2 bases and J by 3 bases, with 3 bases of the junction left unmatched. The CDR3 DNA reads TGTGCCAGCAGCGTCGGACAGGGGGCCGACACTGAAGCTTTCTTT. Translation gives CASSVGQGADTEAFF.

The chain carries TRBV29-1 and TRBJ1-2, with a tentative D call TRBD1 (5 bases). Trimming pared 3 bases from V and 2 bases from J, leaving 10 bases between. The CDR3 contains 13 residues. Germline V gene sequence: CDR1 SQVTM, CDR2 ANQGSEA. CDR3 sequence: CSVDRATNYGYTF. Written as DNA, the CDR3 is TGCAGCGTTGACAGGGCGACCAACTATGGCTACACCTTC.

The table lists this clone with a few counts. The J gene is TRBJ2-1, the V gene TRBV19; 8 nucleotides agree with TRBD2. Germline CDR1 is LNHDA and CDR2 is SQIVND (reference sequence). The CDR3 runs to 13 residues. V dropped 11 bases and J dropped 10; count of bases not matched to a gene: 13. The CDR3 nucleotides are TGTGCCGTGGGGGGACTAGTAAGACGGGAGCAGTTCTTC. It is translated as CAVGGLVRREQFF.

The chain has TRBV4-1 and TRBJ1-3, with TRBD1 matching over 8 bases. CDR1 MGHRA and CDR2 YSYEKL come from the germline V gene. V lost 1 base and J lost 7; bases outside the gene matches: 9. The CDR3 consists of 16 residues. CDR3 coding DNA: TGCGCCAGCAGCCAAGCCCGACAGGGGAAAGGGAACACCATATATTTT. Translated: CASSQARQGKGNTIYF.

V and J are TRBV5-1 and TRBJ1-4; D call uncertain. Per the germline V gene, CDR1 is SGHRS and CDR2 is YFSETQ. V was pared by 6 bases and J by 8 bases, with 20 bases between. This CDR3 has 15 amino acids. The CDR3 coding sequence is TGCGCCAGCACCACGGGAGGGATGACGGGGGAAAAACTGTTTTTT. As protein: CASTTGGMTGEKLFF.